This T cell receptor beta chain stems from a study of identical twins. Study results and limitations: Insertion counts were lower in abundant cord blood beta clonotypes, a trend that memory repertoires did not show.

After template switching added a universal primer site, the resulting cDNA carried unique molecular identifiers. TCRdb analysed the 5' RACE reads with MiXCR anew, one entry per CDR3 protein. This sample has about 240,000 distinct CDR3 sequences, with over 9.5% found just once. The CDR3 has 13 residues. Looked up from germline, CDR1 is DFQATT and CDR2 is SNEGSKA (reference sequence). V shed 3 bases and J shed 0 bases, with 6 bases lying between them. The table lists this clonotype with a few counts. Its matching antigen is unknown. The sequenced sample was memory T cells sorted from blood. V and J are TRBV20-1 and TRBJ2-4, with unresolved D. This clonotype was sampled from a man aged 50-59 years in good health. CDR3 protein: CSASYLAKNIQYF. Here the CDR3 DNA reads TGCAGTGCTAGTTATCTAGCCAAAAACATTCAGTACTTC.